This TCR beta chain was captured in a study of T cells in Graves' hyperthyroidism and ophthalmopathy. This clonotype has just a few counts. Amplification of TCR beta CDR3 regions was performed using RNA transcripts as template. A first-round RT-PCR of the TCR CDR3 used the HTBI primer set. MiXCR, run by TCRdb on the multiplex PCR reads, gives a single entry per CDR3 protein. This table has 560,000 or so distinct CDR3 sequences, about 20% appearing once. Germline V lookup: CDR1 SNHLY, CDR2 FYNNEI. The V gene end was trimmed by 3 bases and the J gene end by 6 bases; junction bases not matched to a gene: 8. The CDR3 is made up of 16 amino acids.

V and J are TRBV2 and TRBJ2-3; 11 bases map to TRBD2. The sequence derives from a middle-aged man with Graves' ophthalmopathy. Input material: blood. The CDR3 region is CASSDPLAGGADTQYF. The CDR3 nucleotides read TGTGCCAGCAGTGACCCGTTAGCGGGGGGGGCGGATACGCAGTATTTT.